The 23 T cell receptor beta chains listed next were all sequenced from one sample in a study of T cells after yellow fever vaccination. TCRdb re-derived calls from the 5' RACE reads in MiXCR, one entry per CDR3 protein. The sample holds 60,000 or so distinct CDR3 sequences, around 7% seen once. Sequenced here: CD8+ T cells sorted from PBMCs, sampled on the day of the first yellow fever vaccination. Receptor source: a man aged 18 to 29 who received the YFV17D yellow fever vaccine.

The V gene is TRBV12-3 or TRBV12-4, the J gene TRBJ1-1, with D unclear. CDR3 length: 14 amino acids. V lost 3 bases, J lost 4 bases, and 12 bases lay in between. The CDR3 DNA reads TGTGCCAGCAGTTTCAAACCGTCGGGCACTGAAGCTTTCTTT. Translating gives CASSFKPSGTEAFF.

This clonotype appeared once. A much larger clonotype is one base distant, so this may be a read error. This chain connects TRBV7-3 to TRBJ2-5; 13 bases are a match to TRBD2. Trimming at V came to 1 base and at J to 5 bases, leaving 16 bases not matched to a gene. This CDR3 spans 20 amino acids. In germline, CDR1 is SGHTA, CDR2 FQGTGA. CDR3 amino acids: CASSLNPPGLAGAIHETQYF. The CDR3 nucleotides read TGTGCCAGCAGCTTAAATCCCCCCGGACTAGCGGGGGCGATCCACGAGACCCAGTACTTC.

The V and J genes are TRBV6-2 or TRBV6-3 and TRBJ1-6, with 7 bases identical to TRBD1. There are 15 residues in the CDR3. Germline V gene lookup returns CDR1 MNHEY and CDR2 SVGEGT. J lost 0 bases, V lost 7 bases, and 3 bases had no gene match. The CDR3 reads CASMDRSSYNSPLHF. In nucleotides, the CDR3 is TGTGCCAGCATGGACAGGAGCTCCTATAATTCACCCCTCCACTTT.

About this clonotype: One base away lies a much larger clone, so this may be a sequencing read error. The chain recombines TRBV7-2 with TRBJ1-2, with D unclear. The length of the CDR3 is 15 residues. CDR1 and CDR2 (germline): SGHTA, FQGNSA. V was clipped by 5 bases and J by 5 bases, with 18 bases between them. The CDR3 DNA follows: TGTGCCAGCAGCCGTCCGGAGTTCATCAAGTATGGCTACACCTTC. It translates to CASSRPEFIKYGYTF.

The rearrangement uses TRBV7-9 and TRBJ2-1; the match to TRBD2 covers 13 bases. This CDR3 has 14 amino acids. J lost 12 bases, V lost 5 bases, and 7 bases had no gene match. Germline assignment: CDR1 SEHNR and CDR2 FQNEAQ (reference sequence). CDR3 coding DNA: TGTGCCAGCAGCACGACTAGCGGGGGGTCCGGGCAGTTCTTC. Amino acid sequence: CASSTTSGGSGQFF.

In this sample, this clonotype turned up a few times. The V gene is TRBV7-8, the J gene TRBJ1-2, with D unresolved. This CDR3 has 15 residues. Deletions cut 4 bases from V and 8 bases from J, with 20 bases between. Germline CDR1 is SGHVS and CDR2 is FQNEAQ. This CDR3 is CASSSRFADLLGYTF. The CDR3 DNA follows: TGTGCCAGCAGCTCAAGATTTGCGGACCTTCTCGGCTACACCTTC.

This clonotype was detected ten times or more. The chain uses TRBV5-4 and TRBJ2-2; tentatively, D is TRBD1 or TRBD2 (5 bases each). V lost 5 bases, J lost 1 base, and 12 bases lay in between. CDR3 length equals 15 residues. Germline V gives CDR1 SGHNT, CDR2 YYREEE (reference sequence). The CDR3 DNA reads as TGTGCCAGCAGGCCGGGACGGATGAACACCGGGGAGCTGTTTTTT. This codes for CASRPGRMNTGELFF.

This clonotype was observed a handful of times. The chain joins TRBV4-1 to TRBJ2-7; TRBD1 matches 8 bases. The CDR3 sequence is 15 residues long. V lost 4 bases and J lost 2; bases outside the gene matches: 7. Per germline, CDR1 MGHRA and CDR2 YSYEKL. Here the CDR3 DNA reads TGCGCCAGCAGCCTAGGACAGGGTGACACCTACGAGCAGTACGTC. It codes for CASSLGQGDTYEQYV.

This clonotype was seen a handful of times. The V gene is TRBV4-3, the J gene TRBJ2-5; D is uncertain. The CDR3 covers 13 residues. In germline, CDR1 is LGHNA, CDR2 YSLEER. With 3 bases removed from V and 5 bases from J, the gap between germline ends came to 10 bases. CDR3 in DNA: TGCGCCAGCAGCCAGGGCCAGATGGAGACCCAGTACTTC. Translation gives CASSQGQMETQYF.

This clonotype was counted ten times or more. This chain uses TRBV7-6 with TRBJ2-3, with 13 bases fitting TRBD2. The CDR3 runs 17 residues. Trimming at V came to 4 bases and at J to 2 bases, leaving 6 bases not matched to a gene. The germline gives CDR1 SGHVS, CDR2 FNYEAQ. The CDR3 here is CASSSGLAGASTDTQYF. In nucleotides, the CDR3 is TGTGCCAGCAGCTCAGGACTAGCGGGGGCCTCCACAGATACGCAGTATTTT.

The J gene is TRBJ1-2, the V gene TRBV12-3 or TRBV12-4, with TRBD1 matching over 7 bases. J lost 4 bases, V lost 4 bases, and 9 bases had no gene match. The CDR3 runs to 15 residues. CDR3 residues: CASSSRDSEPYGYTF. Written as DNA, the CDR3 is TGTGCCAGCAGTTCCCGGGACAGCGAACCCTATGGCTACACCTTC.

This clonotype was seen a few times. The chain couples TRBV15 to TRBJ2-3, with D tentatively TRBD1 (5 bases). Germline V gene sequence: CDR1 LNHNV, CDR2 YYDKDF (reference sequence). CDR3 size: 15 residues. Trimming took 4 bases from V and 2 from J, leaving 13 bases between them. CDR3 region: CATSTRKGATDTQYF. CDR3 sequence (DNA): TGTGCCACCAGCACACGGAAAGGGGCCACAGATACGCAGTATTTT.

The V call is TRBV20-1, the J call TRBJ1-3; D is unresolved. This CDR3 contains 12 residues. V was pared by 0 bases and J by 11 bases, with 11 bases between. The germline V gene encodes CDR1 DFQATT and CDR2 SNEGSKA (reference sequence). CDR3 nucleotides: TGCAGTGCTAGAGATCCGGCGGGCCCCATATATTTT. It specifies CSARDPAGPIYF.

The sample holds many counts of this clonotype. The chain employs TRBV20-1 and TRBJ2-5; tentatively, D is TRBD1 or TRBD2 (5 bases each). Germline-derived CDR1 and CDR2 are DFQATT and SNEGSKA (reference sequence). Trimming cost V 6 bases and J 2 bases, with 22 bases left between them. This CDR3 region has 16 residues. CDR3 region: CSAASGWGGLQETQYF. CDR3 nucleotide sequence: TGCAGTGCCGCCTCGGGGTGGGGCGGATTACAAGAGACCCAGTACTTC.

This clonotype was observed at least ten times. The V call is TRBV27, the J call TRBJ2-7; 8 positions agree with TRBD1. The CDR3 runs to 13 residues. Germline V CDR1 and CDR2: MNHEY, SMNVEV (reference sequence). The V segment lost 9 bases and the J segment 0 bases; nucleotides outside the gene matches: 4. The chain's CDR3 is CASRGTGSYEQYV. In nucleotides, the CDR3 is TGTGCCAGTCGGGGGACAGGCTCCTACGAGCAGTACGTC.

This clonotype was observed many times. The V and J genes are TRBV7-9 and TRBJ1-2; D remains ambiguous. The CDR3 spans 15 residues. V was shortened by 5 bases and J by 4 bases, with 17 bases between the two germline ends. Germline values: CDR1 SEHNR, CDR2 FQNEAQ (reference sequence). CDR3 amino acids: CASSHTVQSPYGYTF. Here the CDR3 DNA reads TGTGCCAGCAGCCATACAGTTCAGAGCCCCTATGGCTACACCTTC.

This chain uses TRBV5-4 with TRBJ2-7; perhaps D is TRBD1 or TRBD2 (6 bases each). The CDR3 consists of 12 residues. Germline V CDR1 and CDR2: SGHNT, YYREEE (reference sequence). DNA for the CDR3: TGTGCGACCAGAGGGGGGTCCGACGAGCAGTACGTC. It specifies CATRGGSDEQYV.

This clonotype showed up many times. The chain combines TRBV2 with TRBJ2-1; no clear D gene. The CDR3 spans 15 residues. V was clipped by 3 bases and J by 7 bases, with 16 bases between them. CDR1 SNHLY and CDR2 FYNNEI come from the germline V gene. CDR3 region: CASSDRGWGMNEQFF. The CDR3 DNA is TGTGCCAGCAGTGACCGAGGTTGGGGTATGAATGAGCAGTTCTTC. Filled out from reference TRBV2 and TRBJ2-1, the complete variable domain reads EPEVTQTPSHQVTQMGQEVILRCVPISNHLYFYWYRQILGQKVEFLVSFYNNEISEKSEIFDDQFSVERPDGSNFTLKIRSTKLEDSAMYFCASSDRGWGMNEQFFGPGTRLTVL.

V usage is TRBV5-5 and J usage is TRBJ2-3; D possibly uses TRBD1 or TRBD2 (6 bases each). The CDR3 has 15 amino acids. The V and J ends lost 4 bases and 5 bases respectively, with 17 bases between them. CDR1 and CDR2 from the germline V gene are SGHKS and YYEKEE (reference sequence). This chain's CDR3 is CASSPLGGEIDTQYF. CDR3 DNA sequence: TGTGCCAGCAGCCCCCTCGGGGGCGAAATAGATACGCAGTATTTT.

This clonotype was detected a few times. The chain links TRBV12-3 or TRBV12-4 to TRBJ1-4; D is ambiguous. The CDR3 has 14 residues. The V end was cut by 5 bases, the J end by 8 bases, with 15 bases between. CDR3 coding DNA: TGTGCCAGCAGTCCCTCGGCCATCCTGGAAAAACTGTTTTTT. Translation gives CASSPSAILEKLFF.

This clonotype was observed a handful of times. The chain links TRBV19 to TRBJ2-7, with TRBD2 matching over 11 bases. Trimming cost V 5 bases and J 3 bases; bases outside gene matches: 6. CDR3 length equals 15 residues. CDR1 LNHDA and CDR2 SQIVND come from the germline V gene (reference sequence). The CDR3 nucleotides read TGTGCCAGTAGTGAGACTAGCGGGACTTACTACGAGCAGTACTTC. It translates to CASSETSGTYYEQYF. Full variable domain (remainder filled in from reference TRBV19 and TRBJ2-7): DGGITQSPKYLFRKEGQNVTLSCEQNLNHDAMYWYRQDPGQGLRLIYYSQIVNDFQKGDIAEGYSVSREKKESFPLTVTSAQKNPTAFYLCASSETSGTYYEQYFGPGTRLTVT.

There are a few counts of this clonotype. The chain is built from TRBV9 and TRBJ2-1; no reliable D call. Trimming pared 4 bases from V and 8 bases from J, leaving 7 bases between. Germline CDR1 reads SGDLS; CDR2 reads YYNGEE. The CDR3 is 11 amino acids. CDR3 loop: CASSQSHEQFF. DNA of the CDR3: TGTGCCAGCAGCCAGTCCCATGAGCAGTTCTTC. Based on the CDR3 plus reference TRBV9 and TRBJ2-1, the full variable domain is DSGVTQTPKHLITATGQRVTLRCSPRSGDLSVYWYQQSLDQGLQFLIQYYNGEERAKGNILERFSAQQFPDLHSELNLSSLELGDSALYFCASSQSHEQFFGPGTRLTVL.

This clonotype showed up just a few times. The CDR3: CASNPGTGYNEQFF. In DNA form, the CDR3 reads TGTGCCAGCAACCCCGGGACAGGTTACAATGAGCAGTTCTTC. This chain links TRBV12-3 or TRBV12-4 with TRBJ2-1; 8 bases fit TRBD1. After removal of 7 bases from V and 4 bases from J, the junction contained 6 bases not matched to a gene. The CDR3 has 14 amino acids.